This T cell receptor beta chain emerged from a study of metastatic and nonmetastatic thyroid tumors. Findings and caveats of the study: Patients with malignant thyroid tumors reportedly had significantly higher TCR beta diversity than those with benign nodules, in blood and tumor.

In the case of this clone: Its antigen is unidentified.

TCRdb reanalyzed the PCR reads with MiXCR. The sample includes about 23,000 clones, approximately 19% seen only once; the top ten take approximately 4.2%. None of the patients had undergone any treatment ahead of thyroid surgery. The sequence came from a male donor with papillary thyroid cancer or a benign thyroid nodule (not recorded which). Some clones in this sample may be carry-over from other donors' samples. Sequencing used blood.

This CDR3 reads CASSLGASGSNEQFF. As DNA, the CDR3 is TGTGCCAGCAGCTTAGGGGCTAGTGGGAGCAATGAGCAGTTCTTC. The V and J genes are TRBV11-1 and TRBJ2-1; D possibly corresponds to TRBD2 (5 bases). Between the trimmed V and J ends, which lost 1 base and 6 bases, there was a span of 13 bases. The CDR3 is 15 residues long. CDR1 is SGHAT and CDR2 is FQDESV in the germline V gene (reference sequence).